This entry features one T cell receptor (beta chain) sequence. The protocol was immunoSEQ multiplex PCR, while the TCRdb copy is restricted to in-frame clones and leaves out a portion. Of under 200 clones in the sample, over 75% are singletons; the top ten hold 5.5% to 7%. V was shortened by 2 bases and J by 7 bases, with 12 bases between the two germline ends. The CDR3 length is 14 residues. CDR1 and CDR2 from the germline V gene are SGHRS and YFSETQ. The data are from a study of circulating tumor DNA in untreated peripheral T-cell lymphoma. Study context: Baseline and serial on-treatment serum tracked circulating tumor DNA carrying tumor TCR clonotypes.

This chain joins TRBV5-1 and TRBJ1-4; no clear D gene. This clonotype originated in a human donor with peripheral T-cell lymphoma. Source material: cell-free DNA from blood serum. The CDR3 bases are TGCGCCAGCAGCTTCGTGGGCCTGGGTGAAAAACTGTTTTTT. Translating it yields CASSFVGLGEKLFF.